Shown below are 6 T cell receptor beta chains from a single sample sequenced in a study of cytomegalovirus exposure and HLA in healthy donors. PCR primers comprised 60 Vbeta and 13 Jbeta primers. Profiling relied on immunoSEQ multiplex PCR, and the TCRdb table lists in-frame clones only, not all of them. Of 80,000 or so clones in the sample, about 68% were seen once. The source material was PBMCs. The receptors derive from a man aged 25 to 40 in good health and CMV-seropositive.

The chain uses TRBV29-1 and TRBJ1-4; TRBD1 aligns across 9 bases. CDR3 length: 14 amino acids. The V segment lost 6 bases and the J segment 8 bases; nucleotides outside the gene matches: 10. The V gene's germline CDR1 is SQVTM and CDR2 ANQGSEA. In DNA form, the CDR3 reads TGCAGCGTCGCTACCGGGACAGGGTGGGAAAAACTGTTTTTT. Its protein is CSVATGTGWEKLFF. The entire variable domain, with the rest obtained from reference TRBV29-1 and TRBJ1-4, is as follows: SAVISQKPSRDICQRGTSLTIQCQVDSQVTMMFWYRQQPGQSLTLIATANQGSEATYESGFVIDKFPISRPNLTFSTLTVSNMSPEDSSIYLCSVATGTGWEKLFFGSGTQLSVL.

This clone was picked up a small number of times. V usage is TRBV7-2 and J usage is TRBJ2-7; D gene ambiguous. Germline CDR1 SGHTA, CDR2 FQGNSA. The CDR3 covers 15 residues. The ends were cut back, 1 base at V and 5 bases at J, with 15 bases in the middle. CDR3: CASSLVVTGSDEQYF. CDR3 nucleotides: TGTGCCAGCAGCTTAGTTGTTACGGGTTCGGACGAGCAGTACTTC.

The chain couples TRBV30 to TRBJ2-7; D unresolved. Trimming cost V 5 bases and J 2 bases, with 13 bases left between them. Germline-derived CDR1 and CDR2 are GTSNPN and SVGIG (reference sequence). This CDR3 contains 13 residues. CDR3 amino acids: CAWCNGRTYEQYF. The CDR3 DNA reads TGTGCCTGGTGTAATGGCAGAACCTACGAGCAGTACTTC.

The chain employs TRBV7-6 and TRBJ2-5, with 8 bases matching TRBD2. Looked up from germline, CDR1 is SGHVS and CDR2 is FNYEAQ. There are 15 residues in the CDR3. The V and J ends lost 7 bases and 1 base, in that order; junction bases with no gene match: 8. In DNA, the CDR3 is TGTGCCAGCACCCAATCAGCGGGAGTCCAAGAGACCCAGTACTTC. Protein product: CASTQSAGVQETQYF.

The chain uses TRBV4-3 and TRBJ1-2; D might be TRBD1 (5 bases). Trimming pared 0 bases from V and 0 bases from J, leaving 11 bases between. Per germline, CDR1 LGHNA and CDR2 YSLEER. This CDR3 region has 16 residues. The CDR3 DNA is TGCGCCAGCAGCCAAGATTTCAGGGAAGCTAACTATGGCTACACCTTC. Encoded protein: CASSQDFREANYGYTF.

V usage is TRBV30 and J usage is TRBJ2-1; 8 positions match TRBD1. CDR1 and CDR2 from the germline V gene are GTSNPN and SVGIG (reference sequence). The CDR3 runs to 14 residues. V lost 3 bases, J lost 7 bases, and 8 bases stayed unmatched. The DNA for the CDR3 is TGTGCCTGGAGCTCCGGACAGGGTGTGAATGAGCAGTTCTTC. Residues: CAWSSGQGVNEQFF.